These T cell receptor beta chains were read from a single sample in a study of blood T cell repertoires in COVID-19. Here immunoSEQ multiplex PCR was the method, and the copy in TCRdb shows in-frame clones only, minus some. The sample gives about 280,000 clones, 85% to 90% of which show up once; 11% is in the top ten. Material for sequencing was peripheral blood. The receptor source for this set is a woman aged 25-40 years with COVID-19, enrolled during active disease. Each CDR3 is given with its conserved first and last residue. D genes are given only for firm matches. Clone size is not always given. Where it is, it says once, few, many or a class for expanded clones.

j_gene: TRBJ2-2; abundance: -; v_gene: TRBV27; d_gene: TRBD1; CDR3aa: CASSPRQGGTGELFF; CDR3nt: TGTGCCAGCAGTCCAAGACAGGGTGGCACCGGGGAGCTGTTTTTT
j_gene: TRBJ1-1; abundance: -; v_gene: TRBV29-1; d_gene: -; CDR3aa: CSVSAGGGNTEAFF; CDR3nt: TGCAGCGTTTCAGCCGGGGGGGGGAACACTGAAGCTTTCTTT
j_gene: TRBJ2-7; abundance: once; v_gene: TRBV13; d_gene: -; CDR3aa: CASSHGSKGLYEQYF; CDR3nt: TGTGCCAGCAGCCACGGGAGTAAAGGGCTCTACGAGCAGTACTTC
j_gene: TRBJ2-5; abundance: -; v_gene: TRBV6-5; d_gene: -; CDR3aa: CAIREGGPRETQYF; CDR3nt: TGTGCCATCAGGGAGGGGGGGCCGAGGGAGACCCAGTACTTC
j_gene: TRBJ2-7; abundance: -; v_gene: TRBV2; d_gene: TRBD2; CDR3aa: CASSGERGTYYEQYF; CDR3nt: TGTGCCAGCAGTGGAGAGCGGGGGACATACTACGAGCAGTACTTC
j_gene: TRBJ1-6; abundance: -; v_gene: TRBV19; d_gene: TRBD1; CDR3aa: CASSDRTGGTSPLHF; CDR3nt: TGTGCCAGTAGTGACCGGACAGGAGGGACTTCACCCCTCCACTTT
j_gene: TRBJ1-2; abundance: once; v_gene: TRBV27; d_gene: -; CDR3aa: CASSLNRIYGYTF; CDR3nt: TGTGCCAGCAGTTTGAACAGAATCTATGGCTACACCTTC
j_gene: TRBJ2-1; abundance: -; v_gene: TRBV5-1; d_gene: -; CDR3aa: CASSGRGLGRSSSSYNEQFF; CDR3nt: TGCGCCAGCAGCGGGAGAGGATTAGGGAGGTCCTCCAGCTCCTACAATGAGCAGTTCTTC
j_gene: TRBJ1-1; abundance: -; v_gene: TRBV6-5; d_gene: TRBD1; CDR3aa: CASSYTGQGATAFF; CDR3nt: TGTGCCAGCAGTTACACGGGACAGGGGGCGACAGCTTTCTTT
j_gene: TRBJ1-5; abundance: -; v_gene: TRBV27; d_gene: -; CDR3aa: CATSPNGGGNQPQHF; CDR3nt: TGTGCCACCTCCCCCAACGGAGGGGGCAATCAGCCCCAGCATTTT
j_gene: TRBJ2-1; abundance: -; v_gene: TRBV27; d_gene: -; CDR3aa: CASSWGFSGNEQFF; CDR3nt: TGTGCCAGCAGTTGGGGCTTCTCCGGGAATGAGCAGTTCTTC
j_gene: TRBJ2-2; abundance: -; v_gene: TRBV19; d_gene: -; CDR3aa: CASSMRGTGELFF; CDR3nt: TGTGCCAGTAGTATGAGAGGGACCGGGGAGCTGTTTTTT
j_gene: TRBJ2-1; abundance: -; v_gene: TRBV27; d_gene: TRBD2; CDR3aa: CASSTSGGYNEQFF; CDR3nt: TGTGCCAGCAGCACTTCGGGGGGGTACAATGAGCAGTTCTTC
j_gene: TRBJ1-1; abundance: -; v_gene: TRBV19; d_gene: -; CDR3aa: CASRPGPGGSEAFF; CDR3nt: TGTGCCAGTAGGCCCGGACCGGGGGGGTCTGAAGCTTTCTTT
j_gene: TRBJ1-6; abundance: -; v_gene: TRBV15; d_gene: TRBD1; CDR3aa: CATTRQGGNSPLHF; CDR3nt: TGTGCCACCACTAGACAGGGGGGGAATTCACCCCTCCACTTT
j_gene: TRBJ2-5; abundance: -; v_gene: TRBV29-1; d_gene: TRBD2; CDR3aa: CSVRGGPAAQYF; CDR3nt: TGCAGCGTGCGCGGGGGGCCGGCAGCGCAGTACTTC
j_gene: TRBJ1-1; abundance: once; v_gene: TRBV7-8; d_gene: TRBD1; CDR3aa: CASSDRETEAFF; CDR3nt: TGTGCCAGCAGCGACAGGGAAACTGAAGCTTTCTTT
j_gene: TRBJ2-7; abundance: -; v_gene: TRBV28; d_gene: -; CDR3aa: CASSFRSSYEQYF; CDR3nt: TGTGCCAGCAGTTTCCGGTCCTCCTACGAGCAGTACTTC
j_gene: TRBJ1-1; abundance: -; v_gene: TRBV6-6; d_gene: -; CDR3aa: CASSYRGQLNTEAFF; CDR3nt: TGTGCCAGCAGTTACAGGGGACAACTGAACACTGAAGCTTTCTTT
j_gene: TRBJ2-3; abundance: -; v_gene: TRBV19; d_gene: TRBD2; CDR3aa: CASKDGGATDTQYF; CDR3nt: TGTGCCAGTAAAGACGGGGGGGCAACAGATACGCAGTATTTT
j_gene: TRBJ1-2; abundance: -; v_gene: TRBV5-1; d_gene: -; CDR3aa: CASSLMVGEGNYGYTF; CDR3nt: TGCGCCAGCAGCTTGATGGTCGGGGAGGGGAACTATGGCTACACCTTC
j_gene: TRBJ2-5; abundance: -; v_gene: TRBV28; d_gene: -; CDR3aa: CASRSTGGQFPSQYF; CDR3nt: TGTGCCAGCAGGTCTACGGGGGGCCAGTTTCCGTCCCAGTACTTC
j_gene: TRBJ2-3; abundance: -; v_gene: TRBV4-1; d_gene: -; CDR3aa: CASSRRSGTDTQYF; CDR3nt: TGCGCCAGCAGCCGCCGGTCGGGCACAGATACGCAGTATTTT
j_gene: TRBJ2-7; abundance: -; v_gene: TRBV6-5; d_gene: TRBD1; CDR3aa: CASSRTGVEQYF; CDR3nt: TGTGCCAGCAGTCGAACAGGGGTCGAGCAGTACTTC
j_gene: TRBJ1-1; abundance: once; v_gene: TRBV4-1; d_gene: -; CDR3aa: CASSQVTEEAFF; CDR3nt: TGCGCCAGCAGCCAAGTTACAGAAGAAGCTTTCTTT
j_gene: TRBJ1-2; abundance: -; v_gene: TRBV3-1/TRBV3-2; d_gene: -; CDR3aa: CASSPDSGYGYTF; CDR3nt: TGTGCCAGCAGCCCAGACAGTGGCTATGGCTACACCTTC
j_gene: TRBJ1-3; abundance: -; v_gene: TRBV5-4; d_gene: -; CDR3aa: CASSSDSNSGNTIYF; CDR3nt: TGTGCCAGCAGCTCTGACTCCAACTCTGGAAACACCATATATTTT